The rows below give T cell receptor beta chains drawn from one sample of a study of blood T cells in healthy people across ages. TCRdb processed the 5' RACE reads anew with MiXCR; each CDR3 protein has one entry. The sample includes more than 900,000 distinct CDR3 sequences, around 29% seen only once; the top ten take about 9.4%. These records were also assigned to another study, of T cells of mothers and their children.

Sequencing was performed on blood. The receptors were gathered from a woman between 40 and 55 years old in good health. CDR3s include the opening cysteine and the closing phenylalanine or tryptophan. Each record gives: clone size, D gene, V gene, J gene, CDR3 protein, CDR3 DNA. The D gene is left open where the match is weak. Some rows have no size entry. The others give once, few or many, or a class for an expanded clone.

clone_size: many
d_call: TRBD1
v_call: TRBV28
j_call: TRBJ2-7
cdr3_aa: CASILTGGQGAREQYF
cdr3_nt: TGTGCCAGCATCCTGACGGGGGGACAGGGGGCGCGGGAGCAGTACTTC

clone_size: many
d_call: .
v_call: TRBV10-3
j_call: TRBJ2-5
cdr3_aa: CAVSGDGETQYF
cdr3_nt: TGTGCCGTCTCGGGGGACGGAGAGACCCAGTACTTC

clone_size: few
d_call: .
v_call: TRBV5-6
j_call: TRBJ1-5
cdr3_aa: CASSLGAGDQPQHF
cdr3_nt: TGTGCCAGCAGCTTGGGGGCGGGGGATCAGCCCCAGCATTTT

clone_size: .
d_call: TRBD2
v_call: TRBV24-1
j_call: TRBJ2-3
cdr3_aa: CATSDIAGGTYAPDTQYF
cdr3_nt: TGTGCCACCAGTGATATAGCGGGGGGGACATACGCACCAGATACGCAGTATTTT

clone_size: few
d_call: TRBD2
v_call: TRBV24-1
j_call: TRBJ2-3
cdr3_aa: CATSGGSLAGTHDTQYF
cdr3_nt: TGTGCCACCAGCGGGGGATCACTAGCGGGGACCCATGATACGCAGTATTTT

clone_size: many
d_call: TRBD2
v_call: TRBV20-1
j_call: TRBJ2-1
cdr3_aa: CSARDQTSGGAGEQFF
cdr3_nt: TGCAGTGCTAGAGATCAAACTAGCGGGGGGGCAGGTGAGCAGTTCTTC

clone_size: few
d_call: .
v_call: TRBV28
j_call: TRBJ1-5
cdr3_aa: CASSLYRGGGVGNQPQHF
cdr3_nt: TGTGCCAGCAGTTTATACCGAGGGGGTGGGGTAGGCAATCAGCCCCAGCATTTT

clone_size: many
d_call: TRBD1
v_call: TRBV6-4
j_call: TRBJ1-6
cdr3_aa: CASSLRQGDSSPLHF
cdr3_nt: TGTGCCAGCAGCTTACGACAGGGGGATAGTTCACCCCTCCACTTT

clone_size: .
d_call: TRBD2
v_call: TRBV10-3
j_call: TRBJ2-1
cdr3_aa: CATASLSGRAGIDEQFF
cdr3_nt: TGTGCCACCGCTAGTCTGAGCGGGAGGGCCGGTATAGATGAGCAGTTCTTC

clone_size: .
d_call: .
v_call: TRBV12-3/TRBV12-4
j_call: TRBJ1-5
cdr3_aa: CASSLMGTGSNQPQHF
cdr3_nt: TGTGCCAGCAGTTTAATGGGGACCGGTAGCAATCAGCCCCAGCATTTT

clone_size: many
d_call: TRBD1
v_call: TRBV10-3
j_call: TRBJ2-7
cdr3_aa: CAIKGAGAYEQYF
cdr3_nt: TGTGCCATCAAGGGGGCAGGGGCCTACGAGCAGTACTTC

clone_size: .
d_call: .
v_call: TRBV28
j_call: TRBJ1-4
cdr3_aa: CASSLMQGGMGEKLFF
cdr3_nt: TGTGCCAGCAGCCTTATGCAGGGAGGTATGGGGGAAAAACTGTTTTTT

clone_size: .
d_call: .
v_call: TRBV6-4
j_call: TRBJ2-1
cdr3_aa: CASSDTTRTAYNEQFF
cdr3_nt: TGTGCCAGCAGCGACACAACTAGGACAGCCTACAATGAGCAGTTCTTC

clone_size: few
d_call: TRBD2
v_call: TRBV5-1
j_call: TRBJ2-5
cdr3_aa: CASSQAQLAVQETQYF
cdr3_nt: TGCGCCAGCAGCCAGGCCCAACTAGCGGTACAAGAGACCCAGTACTTC

clone_size: many
d_call: .
v_call: TRBV9
j_call: TRBJ1-2
cdr3_aa: CASSGTGRPNYGYTF
cdr3_nt: TGTGCCAGCAGCGGTACAGGGAGGCCTAACTATGGCTACACCTTC

clone_size: .
d_call: TRBD2
v_call: TRBV6-2/TRBV6-3
j_call: TRBJ2-1
cdr3_aa: CASRPGLAGGSSYNEQFF
cdr3_nt: TGTGCCAGCAGACCGGGACTAGCGGGGGGGAGCTCCTACAATGAGCAGTTCTTC

clone_size: few
d_call: TRBD1
v_call: TRBV20-1
j_call: TRBJ2-7
cdr3_aa: CSARAEGRGRGEQYF
cdr3_nt: TGCAGTGCTAGAGCGGAGGGCAGGGGGCGCGGTGAGCAGTACTTC

clone_size: few
d_call: .
v_call: TRBV6-2/TRBV6-3
j_call: TRBJ1-6
cdr3_aa: CASSEPPNSPLHF
cdr3_nt: TGTGCCAGTAGTGAACCACCAAATTCACCCCTCCACTTT

clone_size: few
d_call: TRBD2
v_call: TRBV5-1
j_call: TRBJ2-5
cdr3_aa: CASSSGTSVNQETQYF
cdr3_nt: TGCGCCAGCAGTTCCGGGACTAGCGTCAACCAAGAGACCCAGTACTTC

clone_size: many
d_call: TRBD1
v_call: TRBV12-3/TRBV12-4
j_call: TRBJ2-7
cdr3_aa: CASSFTGVSYEQYF
cdr3_nt: TGTGCCAGCAGTTTCACAGGGGTGTCTTACGAGCAGTACTTC

clone_size: .
d_call: .
v_call: TRBV12-5
j_call: TRBJ2-7
cdr3_aa: CTSGLVRPSTYEQYF
cdr3_nt: TGTACTAGTGGTTTGGTACGACCTAGCACCTACGAGCAGTACTTC

clone_size: many
d_call: .
v_call: TRBV10-3
j_call: TRBJ2-7
cdr3_aa: CAISDGQGRYEQYF
cdr3_nt: TGTGCCATCAGTGATGGCCAGGGGCGCTACGAGCAGTACTTC

clone_size: few
d_call: .
v_call: TRBV15
j_call: TRBJ1-5
cdr3_aa: CATRQDLTQPQHF
cdr3_nt: TGTGCCACCAGACAGGACTTGACCCAGCCCCAGCATTTT

clone_size: many
d_call: TRBD1
v_call: TRBV10-3
j_call: TRBJ1-5
cdr3_aa: CATRTGGRQPQHF
cdr3_nt: TGTGCCACTAGGACAGGGGGCCGTCAGCCCCAGCATTTT

clone_size: few
d_call: .
v_call: TRBV6-4
j_call: TRBJ1-6
cdr3_aa: CASSAEGGTGWNSPLHF
cdr3_nt: TGTGCCAGCAGTGCCGAGGGGGGGACTGGGTGGAATTCACCCCTCCACTTT

clone_size: .
d_call: .
v_call: TRBV6-4
j_call: TRBJ1-1
cdr3_aa: CASSRRESTGAFF
cdr3_nt: TGTGCCAGCAGCCGCCGGGAGAGCACTGGAGCTTTCTTT

clone_size: .
d_call: TRBD1
v_call: TRBV9
j_call: TRBJ1-2
cdr3_aa: CASSATGAGTRGYTF
cdr3_nt: TGTGCCAGCAGCGCCACAGGGGCCGGGACTAGAGGCTACACCTTC

clone_size: few
d_call: .
v_call: TRBV7-3
j_call: TRBJ2-4
cdr3_aa: CASSLMPPGLDIQYF
cdr3_nt: TGTGCCAGCAGCTTAATGCCCCCAGGGCTTGACATTCAGTACTTC

clone_size: .
d_call: .
v_call: TRBV20-1
j_call: TRBJ1-4
cdr3_aa: CSARPGLGGANEKLFF
cdr3_nt: TGCAGTGCTAGGCCGGGGCTGGGTGGAGCTAATGAAAAACTGTTTTTT

clone_size: .
d_call: .
v_call: TRBV29-1
j_call: TRBJ2-5
cdr3_aa: CSVEDIGVETQYF
cdr3_nt: TGCAGCGTTGAAGACATCGGGGTCGAGACCCAGTACTTC

clone_size: few
d_call: TRBD2
v_call: TRBV4-3
j_call: TRBJ2-1
cdr3_aa: CASSLGLADNYNEQFF
cdr3_nt: TGCGCCAGCAGCCTCGGTCTAGCGGACAACTACAATGAGCAGTTCTTC

clone_size: few
d_call: TRBD2
v_call: TRBV27
j_call: TRBJ2-3
cdr3_aa: CASRWSGGLSTDTQYF
cdr3_nt: TGTGCCAGCAGATGGAGCGGGGGGCTAAGCACAGATACGCAGTATTTT

clone_size: .
d_call: .
v_call: TRBV29-1
j_call: TRBJ1-1
cdr3_aa: CSARTTGDTEAFF
cdr3_nt: TGCAGCGCTCGGACTACAGGCGACACTGAAGCTTTCTTT

clone_size: .
d_call: TRBD2
v_call: TRBV5-1
j_call: TRBJ2-3
cdr3_aa: CASSPLLSGGAVNTRYF
cdr3_nt: TGCGCCAGCAGCCCTCTTTTAAGCGGGGGGGCAGTTAATACACGGTATTTT

clone_size: many
d_call: TRBD1
v_call: TRBV27
j_call: TRBJ1-2
cdr3_aa: CASRQFGTEIYGYTF
cdr3_nt: TGTGCCAGCAGGCAATTCGGGACAGAAATCTATGGCTACACCTTC

clone_size: .
d_call: .
v_call: TRBV28
j_call: TRBJ2-1
cdr3_aa: CASSPRLVLDYEQFF
cdr3_nt: TGTGCCAGCAGTCCGCGACTAGTTCTAGATTACGAGCAGTTCTTC

clone_size: few
d_call: .
v_call: TRBV12-3/TRBV12-4
j_call: TRBJ2-5
cdr3_aa: CASSSQGGGETQYF
cdr3_nt: TGTGCCAGCAGTTCGCAGGGAGGGGGTGAGACCCAGTACTTC

clone_size: .
d_call: .
v_call: TRBV11-2
j_call: TRBJ1-4
cdr3_aa: CASSFPGLRASRNEKLFF
cdr3_nt: TGTGCCAGCAGCTTCCCGGGACTAAGGGCATCGAGGAATGAAAAACTGTTTTTT

clone_size: .
d_call: TRBD1
v_call: TRBV20-1
j_call: TRBJ1-2
cdr3_aa: CSAPGQGVTNYGYTF
cdr3_nt: TGCAGTGCACCGGGACAGGGGGTAACTAACTATGGCTACACCTTC

clone_size: few
d_call: .
v_call: TRBV7-9
j_call: TRBJ1-2
cdr3_aa: CASSTGLIYGYTF
cdr3_nt: TGTGCCAGCAGTACGGGCTTGATCTATGGCTACACCTTC

clone_size: many
d_call: .
v_call: TRBV20-1
j_call: TRBJ1-2
cdr3_aa: CSAGQGYTYGYTF
cdr3_nt: TGCAGTGCGGGCCAGGGGTATACCTATGGCTACACCTTC

clone_size: .
d_call: .
v_call: TRBV20-1
j_call: TRBJ2-6
cdr3_aa: CSASGRGTSGANVRTF
cdr3_nt: TGCAGTGCTAGTGGGCGGGGCACCTCTGGGGCCAACGTCCGGACTTTC

clone_size: .
d_call: .
v_call: TRBV10-3
j_call: TRBJ2-1
cdr3_aa: CATRIYNEQFF
cdr3_nt: TGTGCCACCCGCATATACAATGAGCAGTTCTTC

clone_size: .
d_call: .
v_call: TRBV7-9
j_call: TRBJ2-7
cdr3_aa: CASSPGLIEQYF
cdr3_nt: TGTGCCAGCAGCCCGGGACTCATCGAGCAGTACTTC